These 4 T cell receptor beta chains originate from one sample sequenced in a study of blood T cell repertoires in COVID-19. The repertoire was sequenced with immunoSEQ multiplex PCR; TCRdb's copy has only in-frame clones and lacks some. The data show about 240,000 clones, with roughly 82% seen just once and 9% to 15% held by the top ten. Sample: peripheral blood. Receptors originate from a man older than 75 with acute or convalescent COVID-19.

The J gene is TRBJ1-6, the V gene TRBV3-1 (or the pseudogene TRBV3-2); maybe TRBD1 (6 bases). The CDR3 is 15 amino acids. V lost 6 bases and J lost 10, with 19 bases in between. Germline loops: CDR1 LGHDT, CDR2 YNNKEL (reference sequence). The CDR3 nucleotides are TGTGCCAGCAGAAAGTCCGGGACATTGGGCTCACCCCTCCACTTT. It codes for CASRKSGTLGSPLHF.

This chain uses TRBV11-2 with TRBJ1-6; 7 nucleotides match TRBD1. CDR3 length: 15 residues. Trimming at V came to 1 base and at J to 7 bases, leaving 4 bases not matched to a gene. Germline CDR1 and CDR2: SGHAT and FQNNGV. CDR3 loop: CASSLGATGNSPLHF. The CDR3, as DNA: TGTGCCAGCAGCTTAGGCGCGACAGGGAATTCACCCCTCCACTTT.

Notes on this clone: Mismatch with germline at one junction end may stem from a read error. The chain has TRBV7-9 and TRBJ1-6; 9 nucleotides match TRBD1. Germline CDR1 SEHNR, CDR2 FQNEAQ (reference sequence). This CDR3 contains 12 residues. In DNA, the CDR3 is TGTGCCAGCAGCTCCTACCGGGACAGGGTAATCTTT. Its translation: CASSSYRDRVIF. Full variable domain (outside the CDR3, taken from reference TRBV7-9 and TRBJ1-6): DTGVSQNPRHKITKRGQNVTFRCDPISEHNRLYWYRQTLGQGPEFLTYFQNEAQLEKSRLLSDRFSAERPKGSFSTLEIQRTEQGDSAMYLCASSSYRDRVIFGNGTRLTVT.

J is TRBJ1-1 and V is TRBV5-1; 9 nucleotides line up with TRBD1. CDR3 size: 15 residues. Germline assignment: CDR1 SGHRS and CDR2 YFSETQ. V was pared by 4 bases and J by 4 bases, with 8 bases of the junction left unmatched. As DNA, the CDR3 is TGCGCCAGCAGCCCCCCGGTGACAGGGGGCACTGAAGCTTTCTTT. It encodes CASSPPVTGGTEAFF.